The T cell receptor beta chain described here comes from a study of cytomegalovirus exposure and HLA in healthy donors. Study summary: The 100 million to 120 million unique TCR beta sequences, from approximately 170 million T cells, were found by an earlier analysis.

13 Jbeta primers and 60 Vbeta primers were used for the PCR. Sequencing used immunoSEQ multiplex PCR; TCRdb keeps in-frame clones, though not all of them. The sample records around 180,000 clones, 85% being singletons. Whole-study findings and limits: TCR beta sequences reportedly predicted most subjects' HLA-A and HLA-B alleles accurately.

Worth noting for this clone: What it binds is not known.

Germline lookup yields CDR1 LNHDA and CDR2 SQIVND (reference sequence). V lost 8 bases and J 0 bases, leaving 10 bases between the germline ends. The CDR3 length is 13 residues. The sequenced sample consisted of PBMCs. J is TRBJ1-1 and V is TRBV19; D remains ambiguous. The receptor comes from a boy younger than 10 in good health and CMV-seronegative. The CDR3 DNA is TGTGCCAGTCGGGTCGGATTGAACACTGAAGCTTTCTTT. It specifies CASRVGLNTEAFF. Supplemented by reference TRBV19 and TRBJ1-1, the full variable domain reads DGGITQSPKYLFRKEGQNVTLSCEQNLNHDAMYWYRQDPGQGLRLIYYSQIVNDFQKGDIAEGYSVSREKKESFPLTVTSAQKNPTAFYLCASRVGLNTEAFFGQGTRLTVV.